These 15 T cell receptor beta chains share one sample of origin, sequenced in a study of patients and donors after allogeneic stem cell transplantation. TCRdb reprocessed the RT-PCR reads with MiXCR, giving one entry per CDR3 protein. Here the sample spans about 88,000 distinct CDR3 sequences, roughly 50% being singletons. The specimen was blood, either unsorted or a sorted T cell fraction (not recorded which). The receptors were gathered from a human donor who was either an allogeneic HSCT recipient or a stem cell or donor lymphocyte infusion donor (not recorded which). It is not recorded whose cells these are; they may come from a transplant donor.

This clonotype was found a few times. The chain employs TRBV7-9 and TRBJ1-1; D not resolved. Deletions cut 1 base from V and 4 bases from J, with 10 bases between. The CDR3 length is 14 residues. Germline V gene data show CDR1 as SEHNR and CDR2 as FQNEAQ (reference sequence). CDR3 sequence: CASSLVGRPTEAFF. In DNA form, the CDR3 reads TGTGCCAGCAGCTTAGTCGGAAGGCCCACTGAAGCTTTCTTT.

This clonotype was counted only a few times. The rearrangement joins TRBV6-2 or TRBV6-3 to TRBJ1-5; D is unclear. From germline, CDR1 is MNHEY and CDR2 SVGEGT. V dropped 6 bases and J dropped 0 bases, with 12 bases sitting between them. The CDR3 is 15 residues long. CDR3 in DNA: TGTGCCAGCAGCGAGGCGGCTCTTAGCAATCAGCCCCAGCATTTT. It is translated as CASSEAALSNQPQHF.

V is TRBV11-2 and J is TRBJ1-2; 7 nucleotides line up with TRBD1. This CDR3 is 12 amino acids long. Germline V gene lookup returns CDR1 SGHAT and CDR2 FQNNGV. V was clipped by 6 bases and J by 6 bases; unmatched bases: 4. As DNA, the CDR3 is TGTGCCAGCAGTAGACAGGGAAATGGCTACACCTTC. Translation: CASSRQGNGYTF.

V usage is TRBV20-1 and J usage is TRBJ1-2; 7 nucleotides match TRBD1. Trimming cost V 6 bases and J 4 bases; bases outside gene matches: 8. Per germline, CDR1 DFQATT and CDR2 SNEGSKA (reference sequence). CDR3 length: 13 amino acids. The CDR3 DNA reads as TGCAGTGCCGAGGGGGCGTTAATCTATGGCTACACCTTC. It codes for CSAEGALIYGYTF.

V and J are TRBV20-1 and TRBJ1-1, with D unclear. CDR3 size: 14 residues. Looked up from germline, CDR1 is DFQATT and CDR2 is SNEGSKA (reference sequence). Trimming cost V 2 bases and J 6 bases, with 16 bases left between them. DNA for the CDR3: TGCAGTGCTAGACTGGGCGCGGGTGGACCTGAAGCTTTCTTT. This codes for CSARLGAGGPEAFF.

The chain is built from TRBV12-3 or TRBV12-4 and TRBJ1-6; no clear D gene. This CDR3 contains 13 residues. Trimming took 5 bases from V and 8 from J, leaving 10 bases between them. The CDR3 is CASSTPRYSPLHF. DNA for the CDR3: TGTGCCAGCAGTACTCCTAGGTATTCACCCCTCCACTTT.

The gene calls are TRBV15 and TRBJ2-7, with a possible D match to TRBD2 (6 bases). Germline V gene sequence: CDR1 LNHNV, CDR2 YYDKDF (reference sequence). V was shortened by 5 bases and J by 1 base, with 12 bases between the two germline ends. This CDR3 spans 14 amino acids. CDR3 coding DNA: TGTGCCACCAGCCTCCCGGGACTTTCCTACGAGCAGTACTTC. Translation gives CATSLPGLSYEQYF.

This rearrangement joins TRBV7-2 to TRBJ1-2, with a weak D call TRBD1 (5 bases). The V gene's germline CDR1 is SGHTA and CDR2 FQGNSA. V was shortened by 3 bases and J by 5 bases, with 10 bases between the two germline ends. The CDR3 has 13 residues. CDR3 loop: CASSLGPRYGYTF. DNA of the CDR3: TGTGCCAGCAGCTTGGGACCGAGATATGGCTACACCTTC. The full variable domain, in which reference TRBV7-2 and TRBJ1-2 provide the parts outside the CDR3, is GAGVSQSPSNKVTEKGKDVELRCDPISGHTALYWYRQSLGQGLEFLIYFQGNSAPDKSGLPSDRFSAERTGGSVSTLTIQRTQQEDSAVYLCASSLGPRYGYTFGSGTRLTVV.

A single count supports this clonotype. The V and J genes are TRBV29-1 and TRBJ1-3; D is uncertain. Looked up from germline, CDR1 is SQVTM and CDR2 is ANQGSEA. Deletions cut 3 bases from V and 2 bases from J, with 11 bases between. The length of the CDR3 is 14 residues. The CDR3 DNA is TGCAGCGTTGACATCGGCGGAGCTGGAAACACCATATATTTT. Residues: CSVDIGGAGNTIYF.

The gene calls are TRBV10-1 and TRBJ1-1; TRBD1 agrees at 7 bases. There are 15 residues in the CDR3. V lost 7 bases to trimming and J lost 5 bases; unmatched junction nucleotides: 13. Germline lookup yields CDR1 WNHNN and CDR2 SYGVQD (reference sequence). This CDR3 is CASTGVRQGRTEAFF. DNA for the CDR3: TGCGCCAGCACCGGGGTCAGACAGGGCAGGACTGAAGCTTTCTTT.

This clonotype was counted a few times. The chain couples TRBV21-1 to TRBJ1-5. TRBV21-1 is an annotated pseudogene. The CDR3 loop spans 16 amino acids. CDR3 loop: CASSKEGRPSNQPQHF. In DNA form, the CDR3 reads TGTGCCAGCAGCAAAGAAGGACGGCCTAGCAATCAGCCCCAGCATTTT.

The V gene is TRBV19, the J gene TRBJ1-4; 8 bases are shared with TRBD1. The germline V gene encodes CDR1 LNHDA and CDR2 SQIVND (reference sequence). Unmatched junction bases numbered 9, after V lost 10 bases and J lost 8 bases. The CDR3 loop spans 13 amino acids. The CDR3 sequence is CATSQGDREKLFF. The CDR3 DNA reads TGTGCCACCTCACAGGGGGATCGCGAAAAACTGTTTTTT.

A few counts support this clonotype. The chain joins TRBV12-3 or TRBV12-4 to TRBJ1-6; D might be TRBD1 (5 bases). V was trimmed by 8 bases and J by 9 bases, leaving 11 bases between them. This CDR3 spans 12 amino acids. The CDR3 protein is CASSDRSSPLHF. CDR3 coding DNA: TGTGCCAGCTCTGACAGATCTTCACCCCTCCACTTT.

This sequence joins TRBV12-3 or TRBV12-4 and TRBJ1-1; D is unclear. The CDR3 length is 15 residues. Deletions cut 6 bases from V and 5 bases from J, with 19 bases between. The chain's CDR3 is CASSLERLDRTEAFF. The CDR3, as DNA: TGTGCCAGCAGCCTTGAGAGGTTGGATCGGACTGAAGCTTTCTTT.

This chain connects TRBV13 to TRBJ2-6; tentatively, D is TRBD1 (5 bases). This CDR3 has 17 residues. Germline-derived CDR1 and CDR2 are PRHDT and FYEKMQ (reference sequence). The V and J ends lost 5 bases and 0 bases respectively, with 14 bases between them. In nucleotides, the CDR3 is TGTGCCAGCAGCCGCGTTTGGGGCAGCTCTGGGGCCAACGTCCTGACTTTC. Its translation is CASSRVWGSSGANVLTF.